This T cell receptor (beta chain) derives from a study of T-cell memory formation after mild COVID-19. About the study: Clusters were largely donor specific. General observations from the study: Some clones that responded turned up in pre-infection memory, which suggests that cross-reactive memory joined in.

As concerns this clonotype: The antigen is unknown.

There are 13 residues in the CDR3. The V and J ends lost 1 base and 5 bases respectively, with 10 bases between them. Germline V CDR1 and CDR2: SQVTM, ANQGSEA. Employing constant-segment primers, 5'RACE generated TCR alpha and TCR beta cDNA libraries bearing sample barcodes and UMIs. TCRdb passed the 5' RACE reads through MiXCR, listing each CDR3 protein once. The sample consists of roughly 190,000 distinct CDR3 sequences, around 30% of them appearing once. The genes are TRBV29-1 and TRBJ2-3; possible D gene TRBD2, 5 bases. The TCR comes from an adult woman who had mild COVID-19 (a few samples of this study predate the infection). Cell type and time point are not known. The sample taken for sequencing was PBMCs or a T cell subset sorted from them (not recorded which). As DNA, the CDR3 is TGCAGCGTTGAAGTCGGGATTAAAGATACGCAGTATTTT. Translating gives CSVEVGIKDTQYF.